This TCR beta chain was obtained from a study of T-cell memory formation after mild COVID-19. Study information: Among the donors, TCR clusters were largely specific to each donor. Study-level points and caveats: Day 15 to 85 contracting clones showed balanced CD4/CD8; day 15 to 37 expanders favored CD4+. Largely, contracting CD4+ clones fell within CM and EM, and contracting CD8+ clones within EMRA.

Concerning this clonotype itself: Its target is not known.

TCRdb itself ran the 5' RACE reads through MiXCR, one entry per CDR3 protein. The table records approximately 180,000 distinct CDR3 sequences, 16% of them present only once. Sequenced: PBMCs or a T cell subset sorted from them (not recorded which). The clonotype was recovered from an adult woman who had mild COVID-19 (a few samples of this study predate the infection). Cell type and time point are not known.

This chain's CDR3 is CSASGGGPGTEAFF. The CDR3 bases are TGCAGTGCTAGTGGTGGGGGCCCCGGTACTGAAGCTTTCTTT. The rearrangement uses TRBV20-1 and TRBJ1-1; a possible D gene is TRBD1 (6 bases). The CDR3 has 14 amino acids. Germline lookup yields CDR1 DFQATT and CDR2 SNEGSKA (reference sequence). Between the trimmed V and J ends, which lost 3 bases and 5 bases, there was a span of 16 bases.